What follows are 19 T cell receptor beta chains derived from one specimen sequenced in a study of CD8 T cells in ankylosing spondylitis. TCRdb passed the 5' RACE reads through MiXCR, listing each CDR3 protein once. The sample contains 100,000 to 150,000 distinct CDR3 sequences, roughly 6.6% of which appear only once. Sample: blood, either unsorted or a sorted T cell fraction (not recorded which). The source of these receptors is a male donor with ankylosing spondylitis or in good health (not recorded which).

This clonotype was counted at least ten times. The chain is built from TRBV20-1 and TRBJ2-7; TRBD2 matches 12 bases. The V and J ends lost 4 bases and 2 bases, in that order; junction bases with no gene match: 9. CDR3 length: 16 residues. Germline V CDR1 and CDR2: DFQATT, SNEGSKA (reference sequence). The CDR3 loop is CSATLAGGLLAYEQYF. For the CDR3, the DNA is TGCAGTGCTACCCTAGCGGGGGGGCTCCTCGCCTACGAGCAGTACTTC.

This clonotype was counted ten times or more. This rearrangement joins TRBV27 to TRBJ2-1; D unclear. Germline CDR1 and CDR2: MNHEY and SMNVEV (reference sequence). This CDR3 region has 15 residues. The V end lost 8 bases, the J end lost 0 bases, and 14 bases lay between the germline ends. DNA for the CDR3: TGTGCCAGCGTTGGGTACCAGAGCTCCTACAATGAGCAGTTCTTC. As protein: CASVGYQSSYNEQFF.

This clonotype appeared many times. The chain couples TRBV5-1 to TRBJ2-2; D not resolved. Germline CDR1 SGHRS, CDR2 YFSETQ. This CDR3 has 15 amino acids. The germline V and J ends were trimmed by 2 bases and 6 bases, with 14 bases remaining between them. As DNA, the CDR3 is TGCGCCAGCAGCTTTCCAACGCCTCTCCCCGGGGAGCTGTTTTTT. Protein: CASSFPTPLPGELFF.

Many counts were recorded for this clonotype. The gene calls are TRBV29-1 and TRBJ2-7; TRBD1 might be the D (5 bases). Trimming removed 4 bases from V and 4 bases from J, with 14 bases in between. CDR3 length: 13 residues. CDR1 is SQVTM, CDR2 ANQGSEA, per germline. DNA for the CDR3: TGCAGCGTTGTTCTTCCAGGGTATTACGAGCAGTACTTC. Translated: CSVVLPGYYEQYF.

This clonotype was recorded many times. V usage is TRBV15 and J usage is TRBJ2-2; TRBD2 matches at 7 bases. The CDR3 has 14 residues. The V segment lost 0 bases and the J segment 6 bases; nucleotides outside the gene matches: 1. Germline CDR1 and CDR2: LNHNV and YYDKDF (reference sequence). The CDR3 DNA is TGTGCCACCAGCAGAGATCGGGGGGCCGGGGAGCTGTTTTTT. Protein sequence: CATSRDRGAGELFF.

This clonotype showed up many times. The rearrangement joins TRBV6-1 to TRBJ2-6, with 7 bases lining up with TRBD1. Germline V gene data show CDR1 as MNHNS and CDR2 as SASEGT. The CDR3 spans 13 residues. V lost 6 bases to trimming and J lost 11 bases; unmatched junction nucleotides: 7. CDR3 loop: CASSREQGYVLTF. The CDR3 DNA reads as TGTGCCAGCAGCAGGGAACAGGGGTACGTCCTGACTTTC.

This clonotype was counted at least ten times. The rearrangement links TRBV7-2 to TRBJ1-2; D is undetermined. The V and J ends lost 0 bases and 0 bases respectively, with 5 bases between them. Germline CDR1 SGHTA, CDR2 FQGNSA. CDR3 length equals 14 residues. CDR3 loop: CASSLARSNYGYTF. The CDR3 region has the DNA TGTGCCAGCAGCTTAGCCAGGTCTAACTATGGCTACACCTTC.

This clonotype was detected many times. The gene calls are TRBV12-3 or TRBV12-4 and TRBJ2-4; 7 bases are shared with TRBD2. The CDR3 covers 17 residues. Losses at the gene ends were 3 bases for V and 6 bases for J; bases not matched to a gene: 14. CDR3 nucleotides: TGTGCCAGCAGTTTCCTCGCTTCCGGGACGGGGGGAAACATTCAGTACTTC. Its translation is CASSFLASGTGGNIQYF.

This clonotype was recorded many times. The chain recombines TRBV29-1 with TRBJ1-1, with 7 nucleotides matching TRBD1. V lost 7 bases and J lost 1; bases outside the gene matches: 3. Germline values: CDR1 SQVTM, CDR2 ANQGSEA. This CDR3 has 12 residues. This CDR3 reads CSADRSNTEAFF. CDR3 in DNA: TGCAGCGCGGACAGGTCGAACACTGAAGCTTTCTTT.

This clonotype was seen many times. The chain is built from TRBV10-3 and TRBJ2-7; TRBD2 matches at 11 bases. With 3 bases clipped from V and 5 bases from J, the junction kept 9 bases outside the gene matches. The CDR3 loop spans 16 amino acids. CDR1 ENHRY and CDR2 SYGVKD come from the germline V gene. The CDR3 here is CAISDKTSGRGNEQYF. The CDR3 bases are TGTGCCATCAGTGACAAAACTAGCGGGAGAGGCAACGAGCAGTACTTC.

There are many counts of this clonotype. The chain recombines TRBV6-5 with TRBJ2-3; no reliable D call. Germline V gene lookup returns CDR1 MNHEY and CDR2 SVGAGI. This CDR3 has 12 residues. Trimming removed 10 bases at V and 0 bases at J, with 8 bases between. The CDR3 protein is CATQRSTDTQYF. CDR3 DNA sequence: TGTGCCACCCAGAGGAGCACAGATACGCAGTATTTT.

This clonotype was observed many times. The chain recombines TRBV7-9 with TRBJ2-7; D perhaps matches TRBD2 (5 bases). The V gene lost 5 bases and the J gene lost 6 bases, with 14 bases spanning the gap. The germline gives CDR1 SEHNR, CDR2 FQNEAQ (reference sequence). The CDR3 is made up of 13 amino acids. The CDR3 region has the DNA TGTGCCAGCAGCCCCCCGAGCGGACGCGAGCAGTACTTC. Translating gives CASSPPSGREQYF.

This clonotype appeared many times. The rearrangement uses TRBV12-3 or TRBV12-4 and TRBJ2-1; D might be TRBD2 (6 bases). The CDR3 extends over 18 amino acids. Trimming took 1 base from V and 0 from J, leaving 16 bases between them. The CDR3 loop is CASSLEEGLGSSYNEQFF. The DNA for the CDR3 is TGTGCCAGCAGTTTAGAGGAGGGACTTGGGAGCTCCTACAATGAGCAGTTCTTC.

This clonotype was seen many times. The CDR3 is CATSDPGGSTYNEQFF. CDR3 coding DNA: TGTGCCACCAGTGATCCGGGCGGGAGTACCTACAATGAGCAGTTCTTC. The chain recombines TRBV24-1 with TRBJ2-1, with 7 bases lining up with TRBD2. J lost 2 bases, V lost 3 bases, and 6 bases had no gene match. CDR3 size: 16 residues. The germline V gene has CDR1 KGHDR and CDR2 SFDVKD.

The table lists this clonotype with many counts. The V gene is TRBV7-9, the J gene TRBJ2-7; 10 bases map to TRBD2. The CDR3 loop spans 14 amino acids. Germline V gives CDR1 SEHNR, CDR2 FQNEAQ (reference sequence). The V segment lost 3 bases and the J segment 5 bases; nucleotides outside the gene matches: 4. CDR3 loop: CASSFLAGVDEQYF. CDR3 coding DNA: TGTGCCAGCAGCTTCCTAGCGGGGGTCGACGAGCAGTACTTC.

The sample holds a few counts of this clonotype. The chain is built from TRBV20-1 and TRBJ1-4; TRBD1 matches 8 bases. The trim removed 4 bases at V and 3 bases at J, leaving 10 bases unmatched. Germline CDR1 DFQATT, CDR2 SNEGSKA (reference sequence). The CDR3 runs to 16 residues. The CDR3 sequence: CSAISDRASPNEKLFF. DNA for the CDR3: TGCAGTGCTATATCGGACAGGGCTAGTCCTAATGAAAAACTGTTTTTT.

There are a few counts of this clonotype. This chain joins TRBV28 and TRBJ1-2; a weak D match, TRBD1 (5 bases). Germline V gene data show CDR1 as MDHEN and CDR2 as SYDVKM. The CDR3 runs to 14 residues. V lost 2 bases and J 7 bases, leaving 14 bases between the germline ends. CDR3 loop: CASSLIGHGGGYTF. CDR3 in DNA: TGTGCCAGCAGTTTAATTGGACATGGAGGTGGCTACACCTTC.

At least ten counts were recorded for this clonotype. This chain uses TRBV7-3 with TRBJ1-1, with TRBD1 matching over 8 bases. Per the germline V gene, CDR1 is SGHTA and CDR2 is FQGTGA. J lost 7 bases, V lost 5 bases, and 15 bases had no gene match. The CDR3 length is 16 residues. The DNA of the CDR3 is TGTGCCAGCAGCCCCGGACAGGGAATGGAGTTTGGTGAAGCTTTCTTT. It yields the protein CASSPGQGMEFGEAFF.

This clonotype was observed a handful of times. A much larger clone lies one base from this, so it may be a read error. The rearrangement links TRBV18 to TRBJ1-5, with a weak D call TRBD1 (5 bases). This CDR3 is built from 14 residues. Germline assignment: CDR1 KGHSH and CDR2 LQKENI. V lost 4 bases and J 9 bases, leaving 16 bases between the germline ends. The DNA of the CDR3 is TGTGCCAGCTCACGGGGCGAGGATTATCGGCCCCAGCATTTT. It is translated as CASSRGEDYRPQHF. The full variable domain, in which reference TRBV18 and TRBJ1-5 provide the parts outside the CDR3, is NAGVMQNPRHLVRRRGQEARLRCSPMKGHSHVYWYRQLPEEGLKFMVYLQKENIIDESGMPKERFSAEFPKEGPSILRIQQVVRGDSAAYFCASSRGEDYRPQHFGDGTRLSIL.